Shown below are 9 T cell receptor beta chains from a single sample sequenced in a study of technical replicates of blood from several donors. Sequenced by immunoSEQ multiplex PCR; TCRdb stores in-frame clones only, minus some. Counted here are over 65,000 clones, 94% occurring once; the ten biggest clones make up 0.2% to 0.3%. Material for sequencing was T cells isolated from PBMCs. The receptors derive from a human donor in good health.

The gene calls are TRBV7-9 and TRBJ2-7; D is possibly TRBD1 (5 bases). The CDR3 sequence is 13 residues long. V lost 5 bases and J lost 0, with 8 bases in between. Germline lookup yields CDR1 SEHNR and CDR2 FQNEAQ (reference sequence). The CDR3 coding sequence is TGTGCCAGCAGCCCCGACAGCTCCTACGAGCAGTACTTC. This sequence encodes CASSPDSSYEQYF. The complete variable domain, with remaining parts taken from reference TRBV7-9 and TRBJ2-7, reads DTGVSQNPRHKITKRGQNVTFRCDPISEHNRLYWYRQTLGQGPEFLTYFQNEAQLEKSRLLSDRFSAERPKGSFSTLEIQRTEQGDSAMYLCASSPDSSYEQYFGPGTRLTVT.

This sequence joins TRBV25-1 and TRBJ2-7, with TRBD1 matching over 9 bases. The CDR3 contains 18 residues. With 0 bases clipped from V and 6 bases from J, the junction kept 15 bases outside the gene matches. The germline V gene encodes CDR1 MGHDK and CDR2 SYGVNS. The CDR3 DNA is TGTGCCAGCAGTGAATATAAGGCCCCCCGGGACAGGGTCAGCGAGCAGTACTTC. This encodes CASSEYKAPRDRVSEQYF.

The chain employs TRBV30 and TRBJ2-2, with 11 bases identical to TRBD2. Trimming took 3 bases from V and 0 from J; bases not matched to a gene: 12. The CDR3 has 19 amino acids. The V gene's germline CDR1 is GTSNPN and CDR2 SVGIG (reference sequence). DNA for the CDR3: TGTGCCTGGAGCCGGGCTAGCGGGGGGCCGTTCGCGAACACCGGGGAGCTGTTTTTT. Its protein is CAWSRASGGPFANTGELFF. The full variable domain, with the rest looked up from reference TRBV30 and TRBJ2-2, is SQTIHQWPATLVQPVGSPLSLECTVEGTSNPNLYWYRQAAGRGLQLLFYSVGIGQISSEVPQNLSASRPQDRQFILSSKKLLLSDSGFYLCAWSRASGGPFANTGELFFGEGSRLTVL.

The V gene is TRBV13, the J gene TRBJ2-1, with 11 bases that match TRBD2. The CDR3 has 14 amino acids. Trimming removed 3 bases from V and 6 bases from J; junction bases left unmatched: 1. Germline-derived CDR1 and CDR2 are PRHDT and FYEKMQ (reference sequence). The CDR3 DNA sequence: TGTGCCAGCAGCTTGGGACTAGCGGTCAATGAGCAGTTCTTC. It is translated as CASSLGLAVNEQFF.

V is TRBV5-6 and J is TRBJ1-1, with 7 bases matching TRBD1. Unmatched junction bases numbered 18, after V lost 2 bases and J lost 8 bases. Germline CDR1 SGHDT, CDR2 YYEEEE. The length of the CDR3 is 17 residues. CDR3 sequence reads: CASSFLRQGVFRTEAFF. The CDR3 DNA reads TGTGCCAGCAGCTTCTTGAGACAGGGTGTGTTTAGGACCGAAGCTTTCTTT.

The sample holds one count of this clone. The J gene is TRBJ2-1, the V gene TRBV29-1, with a possible D match to TRBD1 (6 bases). There are 14 residues in the CDR3. Trimming removed 4 bases at V and 4 bases at J, with 14 bases between. In germline, CDR1 is SQVTM, CDR2 ANQGSEA. The CDR3: CSVVVWGHYNEQFF. The DNA of the CDR3 is TGCAGCGTTGTAGTCTGGGGGCATTACAATGAGCAGTTCTTC.

The chain couples TRBV2 to TRBJ2-1; perhaps TRBD2 as D (6 bases). The germline CDR1 and CDR2 sequences are SNHLY and FYNNEI. Deletions cut 6 bases from V and 7 bases from J, with 16 bases between. The CDR3 has 14 residues. The CDR3 loop reads CASSPTGVGNEQFF. CDR3 bases: TGTGCCAGCAGCCCAACGGGAGTGGGGAATGAGCAGTTCTTC.

The rearrangement joins TRBV4-1 to TRBJ1-5; TRBD1 might be the D (5 bases). V lost 0 bases and J lost 2, with 17 bases in between. The CDR3 is made up of 18 amino acids. CDR1 and CDR2 (germline): MGHRA, YSYEKL. The CDR3 DNA reads as TGCGCCAGCAGCCAAGAAAGGTTAAATCAGGGTGGCAATCAGCCCCAGCATTTT. Its protein is CASSQERLNQGGNQPQHF.

This chain uses TRBV7-8 with TRBJ1-4; D unresolved. Germline V lookup: CDR1 SGHVS, CDR2 FQNEAQ. V was shortened by 5 bases and J by 8 bases, with 18 bases between the two germline ends. There are 15 residues in the CDR3. The CDR3 loop reads CASSPGRTTFEKLFF. CDR3 bases: TGTGCCAGCAGCCCCGGGAGAACGACTTTCGAAAAACTGTTTTTT.